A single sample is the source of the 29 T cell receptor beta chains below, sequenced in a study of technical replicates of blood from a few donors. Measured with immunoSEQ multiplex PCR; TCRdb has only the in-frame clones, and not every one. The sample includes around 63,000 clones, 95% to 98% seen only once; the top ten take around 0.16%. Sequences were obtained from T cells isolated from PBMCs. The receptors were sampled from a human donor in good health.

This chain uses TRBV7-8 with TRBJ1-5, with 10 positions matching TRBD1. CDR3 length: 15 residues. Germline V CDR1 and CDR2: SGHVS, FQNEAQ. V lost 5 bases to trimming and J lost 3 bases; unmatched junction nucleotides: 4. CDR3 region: CASSEDRGDNQPQHF. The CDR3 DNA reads TGTGCCAGCAGCGAGGACAGGGGGGACAATCAGCCCCAGCATTTT.

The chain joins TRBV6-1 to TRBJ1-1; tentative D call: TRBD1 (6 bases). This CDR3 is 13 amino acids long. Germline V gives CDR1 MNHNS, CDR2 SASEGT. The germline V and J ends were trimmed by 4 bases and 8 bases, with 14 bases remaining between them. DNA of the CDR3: TGTGCCAGCAGTGTTGTACAGGGTCGGGAAGCTTTCTTT. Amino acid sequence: CASSVVQGREAFF.

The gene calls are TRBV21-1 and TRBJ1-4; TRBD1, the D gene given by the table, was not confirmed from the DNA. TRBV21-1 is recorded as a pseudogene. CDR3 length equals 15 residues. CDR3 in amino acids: CASSKGTTTNEKLFF. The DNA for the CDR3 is TGTGCCAGCAGCAAGGGGACAACAACTAATGAAAAACTGTTTTTT.

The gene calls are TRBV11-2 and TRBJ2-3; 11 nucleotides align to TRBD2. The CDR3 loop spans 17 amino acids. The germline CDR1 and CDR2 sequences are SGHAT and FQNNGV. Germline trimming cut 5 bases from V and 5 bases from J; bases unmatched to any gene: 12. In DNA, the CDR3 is TGTGCCAGCAGCATGCCGGATAGCGGGGGGGCAGGAGATACGCAGTATTTT. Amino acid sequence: CASSMPDSGGAGDTQYF.

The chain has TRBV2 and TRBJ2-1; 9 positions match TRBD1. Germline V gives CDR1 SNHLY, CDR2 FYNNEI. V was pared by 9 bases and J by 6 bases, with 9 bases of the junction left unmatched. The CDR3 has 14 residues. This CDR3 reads CASSGTGIPNEQFF. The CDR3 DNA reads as TGTGCCAGTTCCGGGACAGGGATTCCCAATGAGCAGTTCTTC.

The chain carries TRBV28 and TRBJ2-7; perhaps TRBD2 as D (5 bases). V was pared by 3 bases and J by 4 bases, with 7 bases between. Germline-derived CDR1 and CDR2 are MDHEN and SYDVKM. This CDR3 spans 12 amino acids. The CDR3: CASSLPGYEQYF. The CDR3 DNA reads TGTGCCAGCAGTTTGCCGGGATACGAGCAGTACTTC.

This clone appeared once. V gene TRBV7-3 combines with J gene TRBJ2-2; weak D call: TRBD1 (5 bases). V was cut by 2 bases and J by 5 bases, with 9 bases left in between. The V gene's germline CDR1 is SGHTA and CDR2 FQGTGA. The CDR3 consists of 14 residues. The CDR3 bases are TGTGCCAGCAGCTTATCAGGGCGGACCGGGGAGCTGTTTTTT. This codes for CASSLSGRTGELFF.

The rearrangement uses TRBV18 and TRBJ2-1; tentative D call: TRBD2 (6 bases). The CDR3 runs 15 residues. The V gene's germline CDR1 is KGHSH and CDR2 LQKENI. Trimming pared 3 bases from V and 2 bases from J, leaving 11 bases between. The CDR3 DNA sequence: TGTGCCAGCTCACCTACAGGAGGGACCTACAATGAGCAGTTCTTC. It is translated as CASSPTGGTYNEQFF.

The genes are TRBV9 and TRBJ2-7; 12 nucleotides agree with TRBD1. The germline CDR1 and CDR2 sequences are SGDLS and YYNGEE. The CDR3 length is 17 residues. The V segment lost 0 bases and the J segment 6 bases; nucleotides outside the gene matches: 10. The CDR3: CASSVAAGRDRGREQYF. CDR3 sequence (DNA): TGTGCCAGCAGCGTAGCTGCCGGGAGGGACAGGGGGCGCGAGCAGTACTTC.

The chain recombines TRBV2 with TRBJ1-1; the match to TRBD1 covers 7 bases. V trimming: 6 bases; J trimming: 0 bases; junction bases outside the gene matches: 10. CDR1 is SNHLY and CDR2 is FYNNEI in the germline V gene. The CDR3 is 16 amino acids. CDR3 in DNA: TGTGCCAGCAGGACGGGGACAGTGGCTATGAACACTGAAGCTTTCTTT. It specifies CASRTGTVAMNTEAFF.

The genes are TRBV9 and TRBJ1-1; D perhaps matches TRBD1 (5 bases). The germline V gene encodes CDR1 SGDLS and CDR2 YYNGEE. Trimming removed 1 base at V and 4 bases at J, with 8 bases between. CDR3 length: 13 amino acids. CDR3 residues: CASSVLGATEAFF. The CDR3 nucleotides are TGTGCCAGCAGCGTATTAGGGGCCACTGAAGCTTTCTTT.

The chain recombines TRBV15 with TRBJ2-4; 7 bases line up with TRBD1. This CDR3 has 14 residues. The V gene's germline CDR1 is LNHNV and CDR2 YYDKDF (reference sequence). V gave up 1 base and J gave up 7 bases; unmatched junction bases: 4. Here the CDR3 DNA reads TGTGCCACCAGCAGAGGACAGGGCGGGAACATTCAGTACTTC. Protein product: CATSRGQGGNIQYF.

The CDR3 DNA is TGTGCCAGCAGCTCTTACGACAGGTTATACAATGAGCAGTTCTTC. Encoded protein: CASSSYDRLYNEQFF. The chain has TRBV5-8 and TRBJ2-1; D possibly corresponds to TRBD1 (6 bases). V was cut by 3 bases and J by 4 bases, with 14 bases left in between. This CDR3 comprises 15 residues. CDR1 is SGHTS, CDR2 YDEGEE, per germline.

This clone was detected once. In DNA, the CDR3 is TGTGCCACCAGCCGCCCGACAGGCCTTAACTATGGCTACACCTTC. Translated: CATSRPTGLNYGYTF. The V and J genes are TRBV15 and TRBJ1-2, with a tentative D call TRBD1 (6 bases). Between the trimmed V and J ends, which lost 5 bases and 1 base, there was a span of 14 bases. CDR3 length: 15 residues. The germline CDR1 and CDR2 sequences are LNHNV and YYDKDF (reference sequence).

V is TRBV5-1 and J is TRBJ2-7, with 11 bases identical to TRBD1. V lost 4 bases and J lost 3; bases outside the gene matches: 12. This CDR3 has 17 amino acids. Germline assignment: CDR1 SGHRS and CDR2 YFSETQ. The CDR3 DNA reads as TGCGCCAGCAGCACCTGGACAGGGGGCGAAGTCGGCTACGAGCAGTACTTC. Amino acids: CASSTWTGGEVGYEQYF.

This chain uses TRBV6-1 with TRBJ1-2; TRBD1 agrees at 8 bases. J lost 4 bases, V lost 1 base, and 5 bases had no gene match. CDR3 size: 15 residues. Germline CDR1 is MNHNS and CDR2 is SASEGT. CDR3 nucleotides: TGTGCCAGCAGTGAAGTAGGGGGGACAGGCTATGGCTACACCTTC. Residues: CASSEVGGTGYGYTF.

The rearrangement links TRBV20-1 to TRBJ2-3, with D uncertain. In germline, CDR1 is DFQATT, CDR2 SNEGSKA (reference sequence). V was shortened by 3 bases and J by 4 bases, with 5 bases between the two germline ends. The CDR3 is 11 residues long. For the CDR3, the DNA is TGCAGTGCTAGTCGGGCAGATACGCAGTATTTT. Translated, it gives CSASRADTQYF.

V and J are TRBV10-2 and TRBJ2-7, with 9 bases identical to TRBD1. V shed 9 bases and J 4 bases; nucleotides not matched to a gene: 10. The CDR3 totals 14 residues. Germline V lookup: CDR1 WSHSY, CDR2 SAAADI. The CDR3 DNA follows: TGCGCCAGTAAAAACGACAGGGGGTCATACGAGCAGTACTTC. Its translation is CASKNDRGSYEQYF.

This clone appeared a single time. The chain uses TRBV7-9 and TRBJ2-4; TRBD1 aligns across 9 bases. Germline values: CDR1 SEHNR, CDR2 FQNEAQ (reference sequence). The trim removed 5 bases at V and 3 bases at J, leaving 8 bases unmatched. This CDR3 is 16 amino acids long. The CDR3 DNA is TGTGCCAGCAGCAAACGGGACAGGGAGAGCAAAAACATTCAGTACTTC. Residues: CASSKRDRESKNIQYF.

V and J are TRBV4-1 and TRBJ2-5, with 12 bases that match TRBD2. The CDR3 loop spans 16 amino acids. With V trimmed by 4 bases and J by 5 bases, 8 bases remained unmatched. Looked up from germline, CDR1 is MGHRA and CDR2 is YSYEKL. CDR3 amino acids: CASSPRTSGVGETQYF. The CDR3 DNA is TGCGCCAGCAGCCCCCGGACTAGCGGGGTTGGGGAGACCCAGTACTTC.

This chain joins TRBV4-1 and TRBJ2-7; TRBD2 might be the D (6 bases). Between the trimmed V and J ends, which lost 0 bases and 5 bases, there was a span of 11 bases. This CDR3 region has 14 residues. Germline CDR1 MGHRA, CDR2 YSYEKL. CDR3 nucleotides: TGCGCCAGCAGCCAAGATGATCCTAGCGACGAGCAGTACTTC. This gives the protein CASSQDDPSDEQYF.

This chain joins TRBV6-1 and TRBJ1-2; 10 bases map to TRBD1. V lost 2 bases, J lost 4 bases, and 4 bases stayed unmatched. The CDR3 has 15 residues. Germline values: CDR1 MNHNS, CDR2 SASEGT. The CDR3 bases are TGTGCCAGCAGTGAATCCCGACAGGGGGCCTATGGCTACACCTTC. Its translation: CASSESRQGAYGYTF.

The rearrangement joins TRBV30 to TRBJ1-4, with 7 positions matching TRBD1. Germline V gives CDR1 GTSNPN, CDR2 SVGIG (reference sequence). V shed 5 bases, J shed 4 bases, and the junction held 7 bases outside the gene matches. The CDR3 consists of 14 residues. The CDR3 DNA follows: TGTGCCTGGGGGACAGCGCTCCTTAATGAAAAACTGTTTTTT. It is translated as CAWGTALLNEKLFF.

This CDR3 reads CASRGVNSYEQYF. The CDR3 region has the DNA TGTGCCAGCAGGGGCGTTAACTCCTACGAGCAGTACTTC. The chain is built from TRBV2 and TRBJ2-7; D is ambiguous. Trimming removed 6 bases from V and 0 bases from J, with 9 bases in between. Germline V gives CDR1 SNHLY, CDR2 FYNNEI. The CDR3 covers 13 residues.

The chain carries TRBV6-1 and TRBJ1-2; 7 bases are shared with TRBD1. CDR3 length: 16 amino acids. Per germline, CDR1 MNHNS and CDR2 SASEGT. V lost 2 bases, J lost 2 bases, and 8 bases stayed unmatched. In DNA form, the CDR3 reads TGTGCCAGCAGTGAACCGGACAGGAGAGCAAACTATGGCTACACCTTC. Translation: CASSEPDRRANYGYTF.

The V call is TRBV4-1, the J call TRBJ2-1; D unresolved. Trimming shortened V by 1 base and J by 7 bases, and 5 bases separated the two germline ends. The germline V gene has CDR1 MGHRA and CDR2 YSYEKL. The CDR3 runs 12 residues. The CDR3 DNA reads TGCGCCAGCAGCCAAGTTATTAATGAGCAGTTCTTC. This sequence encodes CASSQVINEQFF.

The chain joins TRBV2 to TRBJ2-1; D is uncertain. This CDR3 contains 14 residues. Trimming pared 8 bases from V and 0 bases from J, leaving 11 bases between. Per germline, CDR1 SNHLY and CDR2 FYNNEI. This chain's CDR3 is CASSELSSYNEQFF. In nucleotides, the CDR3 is TGTGCCAGCTCTGAACTGAGCTCCTACAATGAGCAGTTCTTC.

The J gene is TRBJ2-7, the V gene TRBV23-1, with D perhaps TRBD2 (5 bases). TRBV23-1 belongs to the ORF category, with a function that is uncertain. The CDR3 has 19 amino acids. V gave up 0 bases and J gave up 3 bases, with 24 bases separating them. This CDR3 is CASSQSPARGRPQFYEQYF. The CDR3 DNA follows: TGCGCCAGCAGTCAATCCCCCGCTCGAGGGCGACCACAATTCTACGAGCAGTACTTC.

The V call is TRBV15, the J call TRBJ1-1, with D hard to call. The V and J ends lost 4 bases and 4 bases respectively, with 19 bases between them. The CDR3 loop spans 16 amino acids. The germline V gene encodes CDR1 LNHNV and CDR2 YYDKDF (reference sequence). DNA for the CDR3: TGTGCCACCAGCACCCCGGTCTCTGGAGGCCGCACTGAAGCTTTCTTT. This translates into CATSTPVSGGRTEAFF.